A selection of T cell receptor beta chains follows, all from one sample in a study of CD8+ T cells in alopecia areata. The repertoire was sequenced with immunoSEQ multiplex PCR; TCRdb's copy has only in-frame clones and lacks some. The repertoire holds approximately 210,000 clones, approximately 45% seen once, with around 2.8% in the top ten. Sequencing was performed on CD4+ T cells sorted from blood, taken at roughly week 36, from a patient treated with tofacitinib. The source of these receptors is a human donor with alopecia areata. The CDR3 runs from the conserved cysteine through the conserved F or W. Fields, in order: J gene, V gene, clone size, D gene, CDR3 DNA, CDR3 protein. The D gene is left open where the match is weak. Clone size is given for some rows only: seen once, a few or many times, or a class if the clone is expanded.

j_gene: TRBJ2-7
v_gene: TRBV7-2
abundance: once
d_gene: TRBD2
CDR3nt: TGTGCCAGCAGCACAGTGGGCAGGGCGCTAGCGGGAGGCTCCTACGAGCAGTACTTC
CDR3aa: CASSTVGRALAGGSYEQYF

j_gene: TRBJ2-3
v_gene: TRBV4-3
abundance: once
d_gene: .
CDR3nt: TGCGCCAGCAGCCAAGGGGCGGGAAGGCAGTATTTT
CDR3aa: CASSQGAGRQYF

j_gene: TRBJ2-3
v_gene: TRBV30
abundance: .
d_gene: .
CDR3nt: TGTGCCTGGAGTGTAACGAGCACAGATACGCAGTATTTT
CDR3aa: CAWSVTSTDTQYF

j_gene: TRBJ2-7
v_gene: TRBV28
abundance: .
d_gene: .
CDR3nt: TGTGCCAGCACCCGGACCCCCGGGGAGCAGTACTTC
CDR3aa: CASTRTPGEQYF

j_gene: TRBJ2-2
v_gene: TRBV5-1
abundance: few
d_gene: .
CDR3nt: TGCGCCAGCAGCTTGGACCTCGGGGAGCTGTTTTTT
CDR3aa: CASSLDLGELFF

j_gene: TRBJ2-5
v_gene: TRBV10-3
abundance: .
d_gene: TRBD1
CDR3nt: TGTGCCATCAGTGGAGACAGGGGGCCGGGGACCCAGTACTTC
CDR3aa: CAISGDRGPGTQYF

j_gene: TRBJ2-1
v_gene: TRBV7-2
abundance: .
d_gene: .
CDR3nt: TGTGCCAGCAGCGAGGTCCTAGCCAGGCAGTTCTTC
CDR3aa: CASSEVLARQFF

j_gene: TRBJ2-5
v_gene: TRBV5-4
abundance: .
d_gene: TRBD2
CDR3nt: TGTGCCAGCAGCCCACTCCTAGCGGGAGTACAAGAGACCCAGTACTTC
CDR3aa: CASSPLLAGVQETQYF

j_gene: TRBJ2-7
v_gene: TRBV5-1
abundance: .
d_gene: .
CDR3nt: TGCGCCAGCAGCTTGGCCAGGGGTACCTACGAGCAGTACTTC
CDR3aa: CASSLARGTYEQYF

j_gene: TRBJ1-1
v_gene: TRBV6-5
abundance: .
d_gene: .
CDR3nt: TGTGCCAGCAGCCCGACTCCTTTGAACACTGAAGCTTTCTTT
CDR3aa: CASSPTPLNTEAFF

j_gene: TRBJ2-7
v_gene: TRBV29-1
abundance: .
d_gene: .
CDR3nt: TGCAGCGCTCGGGACCCCAAGGGCTACGAGCAGTACTTC
CDR3aa: CSARDPKGYEQYF

j_gene: TRBJ2-5
v_gene: TRBV4-3
abundance: .
d_gene: TRBD2
CDR3nt: TGCGCCAGCAGCCAAGATGGACTAGCGGGCCAAGAGACCCAGTACTTC
CDR3aa: CASSQDGLAGQETQYF

j_gene: TRBJ2-4
v_gene: TRBV28
abundance: .
d_gene: TRBD1
CDR3nt: TGTGCCAGCAGGTGGACAGGGAACAAAAACATTCAGTACTTC
CDR3aa: CASRWTGNKNIQYF

j_gene: TRBJ2-1
v_gene: TRBV4-2
abundance: few
d_gene: TRBD2
CDR3nt: TGTGCCAGCAGCCAAGATTTCGGGACTAGCGGATACAATGAGCAGTTCTTC
CDR3aa: CASSQDFGTSGYNEQFF